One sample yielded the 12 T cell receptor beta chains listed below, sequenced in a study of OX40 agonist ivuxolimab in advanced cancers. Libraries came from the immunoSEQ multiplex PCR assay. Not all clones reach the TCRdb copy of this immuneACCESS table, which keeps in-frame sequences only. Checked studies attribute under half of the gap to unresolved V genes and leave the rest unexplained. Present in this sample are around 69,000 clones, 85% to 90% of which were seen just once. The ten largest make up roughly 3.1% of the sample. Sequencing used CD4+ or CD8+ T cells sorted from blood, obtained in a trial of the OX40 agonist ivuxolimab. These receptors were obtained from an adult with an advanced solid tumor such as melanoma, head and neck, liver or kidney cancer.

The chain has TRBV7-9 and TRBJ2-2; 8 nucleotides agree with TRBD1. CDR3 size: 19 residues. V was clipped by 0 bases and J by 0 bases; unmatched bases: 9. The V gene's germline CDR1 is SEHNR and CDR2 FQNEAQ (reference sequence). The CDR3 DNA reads TGTGCCAGCAGCTTAGCTAGGTTACAGGGGGTATCGAACACCGGGGAGCTGTTTTTT. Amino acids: CASSLARLQGVSNTGELFF.

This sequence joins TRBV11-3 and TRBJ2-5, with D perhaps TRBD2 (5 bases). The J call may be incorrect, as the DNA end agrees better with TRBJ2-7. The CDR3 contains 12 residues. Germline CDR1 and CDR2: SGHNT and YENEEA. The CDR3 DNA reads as TGTGCCAGCAGGGACTCCTCCTACGAGCAGTACTTC. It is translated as CASRDSSYEQYF.

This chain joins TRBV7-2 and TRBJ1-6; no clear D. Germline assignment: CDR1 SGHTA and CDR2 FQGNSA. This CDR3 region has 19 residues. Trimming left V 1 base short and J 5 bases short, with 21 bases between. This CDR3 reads CASSLDPRQAIIHNSPLHF. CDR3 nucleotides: TGTGCCAGCAGCTTAGATCCTAGGCAGGCCATCATTCATAATTCACCCCTCCACTTT.

CDR3 nucleotides: TGTGCCAGCAGTGAATTTGGGTTGAGCACAGATACGCAGTATTTT. Translation: CASSEFGLSTDTQYF. The chain joins TRBV6-1 to TRBJ2-3; D is unresolved. The germline V and J ends were trimmed by 2 bases and 0 bases, with 9 bases remaining between them. The germline V gene has CDR1 MNHNS and CDR2 SASEGT. This CDR3 region has 15 residues.

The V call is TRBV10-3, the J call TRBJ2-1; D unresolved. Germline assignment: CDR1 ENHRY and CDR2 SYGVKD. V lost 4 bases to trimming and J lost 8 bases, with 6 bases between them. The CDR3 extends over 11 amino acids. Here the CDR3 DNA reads TGTGCCATCAGTGCCAGTGATGAGCAGTTCTTC. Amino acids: CAISASDEQFF.

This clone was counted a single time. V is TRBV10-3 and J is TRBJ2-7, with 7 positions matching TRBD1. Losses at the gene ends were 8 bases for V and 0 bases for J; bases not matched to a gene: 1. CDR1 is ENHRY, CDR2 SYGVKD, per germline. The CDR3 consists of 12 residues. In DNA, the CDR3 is TGTGCCATCGGACAGGACTCCTACGAGCAGTACTTC. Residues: CAIGQDSYEQYF.

The chain's CDR3 is CASSPVWASGNTIYF. CDR3 nucleotide sequence: TGTGCCAGCTCACCAGTGTGGGCCTCTGGAAACACCATATATTTT. This sequence joins TRBV18 and TRBJ1-3, with D uncertain. Germline-derived CDR1 and CDR2 are KGHSH and LQKENI. V was shortened by 2 bases and J by 0 bases, with 8 bases between the two germline ends. The CDR3 loop spans 15 amino acids.

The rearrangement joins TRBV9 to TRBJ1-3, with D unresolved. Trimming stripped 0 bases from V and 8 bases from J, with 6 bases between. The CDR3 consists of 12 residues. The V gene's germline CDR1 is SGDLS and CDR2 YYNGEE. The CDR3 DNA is TGTGCCAGCAGCGTAGTTCCGGACACCATATATTTT. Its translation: CASSVVPDTIYF.

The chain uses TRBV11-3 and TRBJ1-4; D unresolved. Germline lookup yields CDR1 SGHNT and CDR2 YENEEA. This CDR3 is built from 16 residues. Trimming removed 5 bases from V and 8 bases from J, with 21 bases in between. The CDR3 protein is CASSPRPGIREEKLFF. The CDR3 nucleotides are TGTGCCAGCAGCCCGAGACCGGGCATTCGAGAAGAAAAACTGTTTTTT.

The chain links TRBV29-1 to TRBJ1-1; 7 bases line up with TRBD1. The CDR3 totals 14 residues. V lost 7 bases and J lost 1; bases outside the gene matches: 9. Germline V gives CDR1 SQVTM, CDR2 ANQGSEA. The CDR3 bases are TGCAGCGGGGAAGGCAGGGGGGAGAACACTGAAGCTTTCTTT. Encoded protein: CSGEGRGENTEAFF.

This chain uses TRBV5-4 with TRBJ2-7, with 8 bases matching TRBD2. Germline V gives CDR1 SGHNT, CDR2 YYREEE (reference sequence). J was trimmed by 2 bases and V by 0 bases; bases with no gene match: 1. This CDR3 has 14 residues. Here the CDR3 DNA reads TGTGCCAGCAGCTTGGCGGGAGGGCCCTACGAGCAGTACTTC. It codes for CASSLAGGPYEQYF.

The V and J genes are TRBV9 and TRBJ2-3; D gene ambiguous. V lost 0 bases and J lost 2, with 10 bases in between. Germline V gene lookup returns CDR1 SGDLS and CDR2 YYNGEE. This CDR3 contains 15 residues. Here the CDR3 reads CASSVGQVPTDTQYF. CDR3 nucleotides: TGTGCCAGCAGCGTAGGGCAGGTACCCACAGATACGCAGTATTTT. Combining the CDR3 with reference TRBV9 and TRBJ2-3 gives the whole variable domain DSGVTQTPKHLITATGQRVTLRCSPRSGDLSVYWYQQSLDQGLQFLIQYYNGEERAKGNILERFSAQQFPDLHSELNLSSLELGDSALYFCASSVGQVPTDTQYFGPGTRLTVL.